This T cell receptor beta chain was profiled in a study of tumor-infiltrating lymphocytes in glioblastoma multiforme. Study results and limitations: Only one glioblastoma patient had TCR and mutation analysis. RNA-based TCR sequencing may distort clone frequencies, since cells carry unequal TCR transcript numbers.

This clonotype appeared a few times. As yet, its antigen is unknown. At one end the junction does not follow the germline gene, possibly because of a read error. TCRB libraries came from RNA via three nested multiplex PCR rounds. TCRB cDNA was made from approximately 550 ng total RNA. These TCRB libraries lack any described unique molecular identifiers. TCRdb passed the multiplex PCR reads through MiXCR, listing each CDR3 protein once. The sample comprises nearly 20,000 distinct CDR3 sequences, 65% to 80% of which are singletons, and 15% to 20% rests with the top ten. Sequencing was performed on peripheral blood. This clonotype was obtained from a male donor with glioblastoma.

The CDR3 nucleotides read TGTGTCAGCAGCTCCGGGACACGGGGTGTTACAAACATTCAGTACTTC. It specifies CVSSSGTRGVTNIQYF. This chain joins TRBV6-1 and TRBJ2-4; perhaps TRBD1 as D (6 bases). The CDR3 runs 16 residues. Germline V gene data show CDR1 as MNHNS and CDR2 as SASEGT.